This entry lists 21 T cell receptor beta chains sequenced from one sample in a study of blood T cell repertoires in COVID-19. The repertoire was sequenced with immunoSEQ multiplex PCR; TCRdb's copy has only in-frame clones and lacks some. The sample consists of approximately 240,000 clones, 84% of them appearing once. Sequencing used peripheral blood. Receptors originate from a woman between 35 and 50 years old who had recovered from COVID-19.

The CDR3 nucleotides are TGTGCCAGCAGTTGGCAGGACACTGAAGCTTTCTTT. Translation: CASSWQDTEAFF. This sequence joins TRBV6-2 or TRBV6-3 and TRBJ1-1, with no clear D. From germline, CDR1 is MNHEY and CDR2 SVGEGT. The CDR3 spans 12 residues. Trimming pared 4 bases from V and 3 bases from J, leaving 6 bases between.

This chain connects TRBV7-8 to TRBJ2-7; the D gene is possibly TRBD1 (6 bases). The V end was cut by 3 bases, the J end by 5 bases, with 17 bases between. Germline CDR1 reads SGHVS; CDR2 reads FQNEAQ. The CDR3 runs to 15 residues. The CDR3 reads CASSFFWIGGDEQYF. The CDR3 DNA reads as TGTGCCAGCAGCTTTTTCTGGATAGGGGGAGACGAGCAGTACTTC.

This chain links TRBV4-3 with TRBJ1-2, with 9 bases aligning to TRBD1. CDR1 LGHNA and CDR2 YSLEER come from the germline V gene. The trim removed 3 bases at V and 7 bases at J, leaving 3 bases unmatched. CDR3 length: 13 amino acids. CDR3 residues: CASSQGQGSGYTF. As DNA, the CDR3 is TGCGCCAGCAGCCAGGGACAGGGAAGTGGCTACACCTTC.

The V call is TRBV6-1, the J call TRBJ1-4; maybe TRBD1 (5 bases). CDR1 MNHNS and CDR2 SASEGT come from the germline V gene. CDR3 length: 16 amino acids. Trimming shortened V by 1 base and J by 6 bases, and 15 bases separated the two germline ends. The CDR3 nucleotides are TGTGCCAGCAGTGAAGGGGTTCAAGGGGCACATGAAAAACTGTTTTTT. Amino acids: CASSEGVQGAHEKLFF.

The chain recombines TRBV19 with TRBJ1-4, with D perhaps TRBD1 (6 bases). This CDR3 has 16 amino acids. Germline CDR1 reads LNHDA; CDR2 reads SQIVND (reference sequence). V was pared by 5 bases and J by 7 bases, with 20 bases between. CDR3 nucleotide sequence: TGTGCCAGTAGTCCCTTCGGACAGCCTAATTTTGAAAAACTGTTTTTT. Amino acids: CASSPFGQPNFEKLFF.

The chain couples TRBV10-3 to TRBJ2-7, with 8 bases identical to TRBD1. Trimming took 4 bases from V and 2 from J; bases not matched to a gene: 4. Germline V CDR1 and CDR2: ENHRY, SYGVKD. This CDR3 has 14 residues. The CDR3 bases are TGTGCCATCAGTGCCCCGGACAGGGCCTACGAGCAGTACTTC. Translated, it gives CAISAPDRAYEQYF.

This chain links TRBV27 with TRBJ1-4; 8 positions match TRBD1. CDR1 and CDR2 from the germline V gene are MNHEY and SMNVEV (reference sequence). This CDR3 has 14 residues. V was clipped by 3 bases and J by 10 bases; unmatched bases: 7. The CDR3 region is CASSFRDRFGKLFF. In DNA form, the CDR3 reads TGTGCCAGCAGTTTCCGGGACAGGTTCGGAAAACTGTTTTTT. The full variable domain, in which reference TRBV27 and TRBJ1-4 provide the parts outside the CDR3, is EAQVTQNPRYLITVTGKKLTVTCSQNMNHEYMSWYRQDPGLGLRQIYYSMNVEVTDKGDVPEGYKVSRKEKRNFPLILESPSPNQTSLYFCASSFRDRFGKLFFGSGTQLSVL.

This clone was observed a handful of times. The chain carries TRBV19 and TRBJ1-1; no clear D gene. Trimming shortened V by 7 bases and J by 0 bases, and 12 bases separated the two germline ends. CDR3 size: 14 residues. CDR1 LNHDA and CDR2 SQIVND come from the germline V gene (reference sequence). In DNA, the CDR3 is TGTGCCAGTACCCTCCGCAGGATGAACACTGAAGCTTTCTTT. Translated, it gives CASTLRRMNTEAFF.

The table lists this clone with a few counts. The chain has TRBV3-1 (or the pseudogene TRBV3-2) and TRBJ2-1; no clear D. V was cut by 0 bases and J by 8 bases, with 14 bases left in between. The CDR3 totals 15 residues. Germline values: CDR1 LGHDT, CDR2 YNNKEL (reference sequence). Here the CDR3 DNA reads TGTGCCAGCAGCCAAGAAATAAGTAACCGGGATGAGCAGTTCTTC. Its translation: CASSQEISNRDEQFF.

This sequence joins TRBV7-9 and TRBJ1-4, with a possible D match to TRBD1 (6 bases). This CDR3 comprises 16 residues. Germline assignment: CDR1 SEHNR and CDR2 FQNEAQ (reference sequence). The V end lost 5 bases, the J end lost 4 bases, and 17 bases lay between the germline ends. CDR3 DNA: TGTGCCAGCAGCCATGATACAGGGTACCTTAATGAAAAACTGTTTTTT. Its translation is CASSHDTGYLNEKLFF.

The J gene is TRBJ1-3, the V gene TRBV4-2, with TRBD1 matching 7 bases. J was trimmed by 3 bases and V by 0 bases; bases with no gene match: 8. The length of the CDR3 is 17 residues. Germline V CDR1 and CDR2: LGHNA, YNFKEQ. CDR3 loop: CASSQELPGGGGNTIYF. The CDR3 nucleotides read TGTGCCAGCAGCCAAGAACTTCCAGGGGGAGGTGGAAACACCATATATTTT.

The rearrangement uses TRBV18 and TRBJ1-6; perhaps TRBD1 as D (6 bases). V lost 8 bases and J 7 bases, leaving 12 bases between the germline ends. This CDR3 is built from 13 residues. Germline V gene sequence: CDR1 KGHSH, CDR2 LQKENI. The CDR3 reads CASREGQNSPLHF. Written as DNA, the CDR3 is TGTGCCAGCCGCGAAGGACAGAATTCACCCCTCCACTTT. Full variable domain (missing parts from reference TRBV18 and TRBJ1-6): NAGVMQNPRHLVRRRGQEARLRCSPMKGHSHVYWYRQLPEEGLKFMVYLQKENIIDESGMPKERFSAEFPKEGPSILRIQQVVRGDSAAYFCASREGQNSPLHFGNGTRLTVT.

CDR3 in amino acids: CASSATGLDTQYF. CDR3 bases: TGTGCCAGCAGCGCCACAGGGTTAGATACGCAGTATTTT. The J gene is TRBJ2-3, the V gene TRBV7-8; maybe TRBD1 (6 bases). The CDR3 is 13 amino acids. V lost 5 bases, J lost 5 bases, and 11 bases lay in between. From germline, CDR1 is SGHVS and CDR2 FQNEAQ.

This chain connects TRBV5-1 to TRBJ2-3; TRBD1 might be the D (6 bases). This CDR3 has 17 residues. Germline V lookup: CDR1 SGHRS, CDR2 YFSETQ. V dropped 0 bases and J dropped 0 bases, with 14 bases sitting between them. CDR3 sequence: CASSLAPGVRSTDTQYF. The CDR3 DNA follows: TGCGCCAGCAGCTTGGCTCCAGGGGTTCGGAGCACAGATACGCAGTATTTT.

This clone was counted once. This chain uses TRBV12-3 or TRBV12-4 with TRBJ2-7, with D possibly TRBD1 on 6 matching bases. This CDR3 is built from 13 residues. Trimming cost V 2 bases and J 12 bases, with 17 bases left between them. In nucleotides, the CDR3 is TGTGCCAGCAGTTTAACAATTCAGGGGCGGCTGTACTTC. Its protein is CASSLTIQGRLYF.

The chain links TRBV29-1 to TRBJ2-2; tentative D call: TRBD2 (5 bases). Germline lookup yields CDR1 SQVTM and CDR2 ANQGSEA. Trimming stripped 7 bases from V and 5 bases from J, with 20 bases between. This CDR3 has 15 residues. The DNA for the CDR3 is TGCAGCGCCGCCCGGGCGGTGAGAGGGACCGGGGAGCTGTTTTTT. Its translation is CSAARAVRGTGELFF.

This sequence joins TRBV10-3 and TRBJ1-4; tentative D call: TRBD1 (5 bases). Trimming removed 0 bases from V and 7 bases from J, with 12 bases in between. The length of the CDR3 is 15 residues. CDR1 and CDR2 (germline): ENHRY, SYGVKD. The CDR3 nucleotides are TGTGCCATCAGTGAGTCGAGCCGGGGGGGTGAAAAACTGTTTTTT. Translation: CAISESSRGGEKLFF.

The chain carries TRBV3-1 (or the pseudogene TRBV3-2) and TRBJ1-6, with 9 bases identical to TRBD1. The junction had 1 base not matched to a gene; V was cut back by 1 base and J by 6 bases. The CDR3 has 15 amino acids. Germline CDR1 is LGHDT and CDR2 is YNNKEL (reference sequence). CDR3 in amino acids: CASSQGDRVNSPLHF. In nucleotides, the CDR3 is TGTGCCAGCAGCCAAGGGGACAGGGTTAATTCACCCCTCCACTTT.

The V call is TRBV7-2, the J call TRBJ2-1, with a weak D call TRBD2 (6 bases). The germline CDR1 and CDR2 sequences are SGHTA and FQGNSA. This CDR3 is built from 15 residues. Trimming cost V 5 bases and J 4 bases, with 15 bases left between them. The CDR3 DNA reads as TGTGCCAGCAGCGTAAATAGCGGTGGATACAATGAGCAGTTCTTC. This gives the protein CASSVNSGGYNEQFF.

This clone was seen a handful of times. CDR3 sequence reads: CASSGLAGNTGELFF. The CDR3 DNA is TGTGCCAGCAGCGGACTAGCGGGGAACACCGGGGAGCTGTTTTTT. The V gene is TRBV7-9, the J gene TRBJ2-2; TRBD2 matches 11 bases. With 5 bases clipped from V and 1 base from J, the junction kept 0 bases outside the gene matches. The V gene's germline CDR1 is SEHNR and CDR2 FQNEAQ (reference sequence). The CDR3 covers 15 residues. The variable domain in full, with the rest retrieved from reference TRBV7-9 and TRBJ2-2, is DTGVSQNPRHKITKRGQNVTFRCDPISEHNRLYWYRQTLGQGPEFLTYFQNEAQLEKSRLLSDRFSAERPKGSFSTLEIQRTEQGDSAMYLCASSGLAGNTGELFFGEGSRLTVL.

This sequence joins TRBV5-1 and TRBJ1-4, with 7 bases aligning to TRBD1. Trimming took 5 bases from V and 2 from J; bases not matched to a gene: 6. The CDR3 is 15 residues long. Germline V lookup: CDR1 SGHRS, CDR2 YFSETQ. The CDR3 nucleotides are TGCGCCAGCAGATATACAGGGGAGACTAATGAAAAACTGTTTTTT. Its translation is CASRYTGETNEKLFF.